The 32 T cell receptor beta chains reported below all come from one sample, sequenced in a study of CD8+ T cells in alopecia areata. As to treatment: oral pan-JAK inhibitor, 5-10 mg twice daily. Extraction and reverse transcription of RNA yielded cDNA as the sequencing template. Some clones are missing from TCRdb's copy, which holds only in-frame ones; the method was immunoSEQ multiplex PCR. Here the sample spans 150,000 to 200,000 clones, roughly 50% being singletons. The sample consisted of CD4+ T cells sorted from blood, taken at approximately week 60, from a patient treated with tofacitinib. All receptors come from a human donor with alopecia areata.

This clone was picked up a small number of times. The rearrangement uses TRBV30 and TRBJ1-1; D is ambiguous. Trimming left V 2 bases short and J 1 base short, with 11 bases between. The CDR3 spans 14 residues. Germline loops: CDR1 GTSNPN, CDR2 SVGIG (reference sequence). The CDR3, as DNA: TGTGCCTGGAGTCACACAGTGAAGAACACTGAAGCTTTCTTT. It translates to CAWSHTVKNTEAFF.

The J gene is TRBJ2-7, the V gene TRBV10-3; TRBD1 matches 8 bases. The CDR3 covers 14 residues. CDR1 is ENHRY and CDR2 is SYGVKD in the germline V gene. The junction had 7 bases not matched to a gene; V was cut back by 7 bases and J by 2 bases. The CDR3 region has the DNA TGTGCCATCAAGGGTGGACAGGGAGCCTACGAGCAGTACTTC. It encodes CAIKGGQGAYEQYF.

CDR3 DNA sequence: TGTGCCAGCAGTGAAGTCGGCCCAGAGACCCAGTACTTC. Protein sequence: CASSEVGPETQYF. The chain combines TRBV6-1 with TRBJ2-5, with unresolved D. From germline, CDR1 is MNHNS and CDR2 SASEGT. The CDR3 is 13 residues long. The V gene lost 1 base and the J gene lost 4 bases, with 7 bases spanning the gap.

The rearrangement links TRBV5-5 to TRBJ2-5, with D unclear. This CDR3 is 15 amino acids long. V was cut by 1 base and J by 7 bases, with 17 bases left in between. Germline CDR1 SGHKS, CDR2 YYEKEE (reference sequence). For the CDR3, the DNA is TGTGCCAGCAGCTTGAATCTGGTTCGCCAGGTGACCCAGTACTTC. It yields the protein CASSLNLVRQVTQYF.

A note on this clone: Other DNA sequences from this sample encode an identical CDR3 as well. J is TRBJ2-3 and V is TRBV5-1; D not resolved. There are 14 residues in the CDR3. Germline V gene sequence: CDR1 SGHRS, CDR2 YFSETQ. Trimming took 0 bases from V and 3 from J, leaving 8 bases between them. The CDR3 DNA follows: TGCGCCAGCAGCTTGGCGGTAGGAACAGATACGCAGTATTTT. Protein sequence: CASSLAVGTDTQYF. The entire variable domain, with the rest obtained from reference TRBV5-1 and TRBJ2-3, is as follows: KAGVTQTPRYLIKTRGQQVTLSCSPISGHRSVSWYQQTPGQGLQFLFEYFSETQRNKGNFPGRFSGRQFSNSRSEMNVSTLELGDSALYLCASSLAVGTDTQYFGPGTRLTVL.

This clone was observed a handful of times. The chain combines TRBV7-9 with TRBJ2-6; 8 bases fit TRBD1. Germline V lookup: CDR1 SEHNR, CDR2 FQNEAQ (reference sequence). The CDR3 runs 17 residues. V was pared by 5 bases and J by 3 bases, with 9 bases of the junction left unmatched. The CDR3 is CASSPNNRGNGANVLTF. In DNA form, the CDR3 reads TGTGCCAGCAGCCCAAACAACAGGGGGAATGGGGCCAACGTCCTGACTTTC. Together with reference TRBV7-9 and TRBJ2-6, the CDR3 gives the full variable domain: DTGVSQNPRHKITKRGQNVTFRCDPISEHNRLYWYRQTLGQGPEFLTYFQNEAQLEKSRLLSDRFSAERPKGSFSTLEIQRTEQGDSAMYLCASSPNNRGNGANVLTFGAGSRLTVL.

The chain carries TRBV2 and TRBJ2-2, with TRBD1 as a possible D gene (6 bases). V was trimmed by 8 bases and J by 6 bases, leaving 16 bases between them. This CDR3 comprises 14 residues. Germline V gene data show CDR1 as SNHLY and CDR2 as FYNNEI. The CDR3 region has the DNA TGTGCCAGCGACGTCACAGGGCGGGCCGGGGAGCTGTTTTTT. Its protein product is CASDVTGRAGELFF.

V and J are TRBV30 and TRBJ1-1; 8 nucleotides agree with TRBD1. Germline trimming cut 3 bases from V and 4 bases from J; bases unmatched to any gene: 10. The length of the CDR3 is 15 residues. CDR1 and CDR2 (germline): GTSNPN, SVGIG (reference sequence). This chain's CDR3 is CAWRAIDRGGTEAFF. DNA of the CDR3: TGTGCCTGGAGAGCAATTGACAGGGGCGGCACTGAAGCTTTCTTT.

The V call is TRBV5-1, the J call TRBJ2-6; D is ambiguous. Between the trimmed V and J ends, which lost 5 bases and 0 bases, there was a span of 6 bases. Germline V lookup: CDR1 SGHRS, CDR2 YFSETQ. The CDR3 runs 14 residues. The CDR3: CASSENSGANVLTF. CDR3 DNA: TGCGCCAGCAGTGAGAACTCTGGGGCCAACGTCCTGACTTTC.

The V call is TRBV11-2, the J call TRBJ1-2, with 9 bases matching TRBD1. Germline CDR1 SGHAT, CDR2 FQNNGV. The CDR3 loop spans 15 amino acids. J lost 4 bases, V lost 4 bases, and 7 bases had no gene match. CDR3 residues: CASSWGQGTPYGYTF. DNA for the CDR3: TGTGCCAGCAGCTGGGGACAGGGCACTCCCTATGGCTACACCTTC.

The chain recombines TRBV5-6 with TRBJ1-6; 8 nucleotides align to TRBD1. Germline trimming cut 3 bases from V and 8 bases from J; bases unmatched to any gene: 10. The CDR3 extends over 16 amino acids. In germline, CDR1 is SGHDT, CDR2 YYEEEE. The CDR3 here is CASSSRTGIGYSPLHF. CDR3 nucleotides: TGTGCCAGCAGCTCAAGGACAGGGATCGGTTATTCACCCCTCCACTTT.

Worth noting for this clone: The sample carries other DNA sequences with the same CDR3. The V call is TRBV20-1, the J call TRBJ1-3; D call uncertain. Trimming left V 3 bases short and J 3 bases short, with 3 bases between. Looked up from germline, CDR1 is DFQATT and CDR2 is SNEGSKA (reference sequence). The CDR3 spans 11 residues. The CDR3 nucleotides read TGCAGTGCTAGGGGTGGAAACACCATATATTTT. Protein sequence: CSARGGNTIYF.

The chain employs TRBV4-1 and TRBJ2-3, with 8 positions matching TRBD1. From germline, CDR1 is MGHRA and CDR2 YSYEKL. J lost 4 bases, V lost 0 bases, and 9 bases had no gene match. The CDR3 has 17 residues. The CDR3 DNA sequence: TGCGCCAGCAGCCAAGAGGTAGCCAGGGGGCTAGCAGATACGCAGTATTTT. Its translation is CASSQEVARGLADTQYF.

CDR3 residues: CSALRQGATEAFF. As DNA, the CDR3 is TGCAGCGCACTCCGACAGGGGGCCACTGAAGCTTTCTTT. This rearrangement joins TRBV29-1 to TRBJ1-1; the match to TRBD1 covers 10 bases. This CDR3 region has 13 residues. Germline CDR1 SQVTM, CDR2 ANQGSEA. After removal of 7 bases from V and 4 bases from J, the junction contained 6 bases not matched to a gene.

The V gene is TRBV19, the J gene TRBJ1-2; D is perhaps TRBD1 (5 bases). This CDR3 is built from 14 residues. Germline assignment: CDR1 LNHDA and CDR2 SQIVND (reference sequence). The V end was cut by 6 bases, the J end by 2 bases, with 13 bases between. The CDR3 is CASSTPGRNYGYTF. The CDR3 DNA is TGTGCCAGTAGCACACCGGGACGAAACTATGGCTACACCTTC.

This chain joins TRBV15 and TRBJ1-6; D gene ambiguous. This CDR3 is built from 12 residues. Trimming took 3 bases from V and 9 from J, leaving 6 bases between them. Germline V gene lookup returns CDR1 LNHNV and CDR2 YYDKDF (reference sequence). The CDR3 region is CATSSRASPLHF. The CDR3 region has the DNA TGTGCCACCAGCAGTAGGGCTTCACCCCTCCACTTT. The full variable domain, its missing parts supplied by reference TRBV15 and TRBJ1-6, is DAMVIQNPRYQVTQFGKPVTLSCSQTLNHNVMYWYQQKSSQAPKLLFHYYDKDFNNEADTPDNFQSRRPNTSFCFLDIRSPGLGDTAMYLCATSSRASPLHFGNGTRLTVT.

The V gene is TRBV5-1, the J gene TRBJ2-1; tentatively, D is TRBD1 or TRBD2 (6 bases each). CDR1 and CDR2 (germline): SGHRS, YFSETQ. V lost 2 bases, J lost 5 bases, and 14 bases lay in between. CDR3 length: 15 residues. Here the CDR3 reads CASSFLGGSHNEQFF. The CDR3 coding sequence is TGCGCCAGCAGCTTTCTAGGGGGGTCCCACAATGAGCAGTTCTTC.

The V and J genes are TRBV2 and TRBJ2-7; possibly TRBD2 for D (6 bases). This CDR3 is built from 15 residues. From germline, CDR1 is SNHLY and CDR2 FYNNEI. V was pared by 6 bases and J by 3 bases, with 18 bases between. The DNA of the CDR3 is TGTGCCAGCAGAGGGAATTTCGGGGGAGGCTACGAGCAGTACTTC. Translation gives CASRGNFGGGYEQYF.

J is TRBJ2-4 and V is TRBV2; no definite D call. V lost 7 bases and J 0 bases, leaving 16 bases between the germline ends. Germline CDR1 reads SNHLY; CDR2 reads FYNNEI. This CDR3 is 16 amino acids long. The CDR3 is CASIRPYPLAKNIQYF. CDR3 bases: TGTGCCAGCATACGACCATACCCCTTAGCCAAAAACATTCAGTACTTC.

The chain combines TRBV29-1 with TRBJ1-1; the D is unclear. V was pared by 4 bases and J by 4 bases, with 13 bases between. CDR3 size: 13 residues. CDR1 SQVTM and CDR2 ANQGSEA come from the germline V gene. DNA of the CDR3: TGCAGCGTTGTTTCCTACGCCGGCACTGAAGCTTTCTTT. It codes for CSVVSYAGTEAFF.

This sequence joins TRBV27 and TRBJ1-1; possible D gene TRBD1, 6 bases. CDR1 is MNHEY and CDR2 is SMNVEV in the germline V gene (reference sequence). Between the trimmed V and J ends, which lost 3 bases and 5 bases, there was a span of 10 bases. The CDR3 has 13 amino acids. CDR3 region: CASSFTGQTEAFF. In DNA form, the CDR3 reads TGTGCCAGCAGTTTTACAGGGCAGACTGAAGCTTTCTTT.

The chain recombines TRBV15 with TRBJ2-1, with D perhaps being TRBD1 or TRBD2 (7 bases each). The CDR3 length is 18 residues. Trimming stripped 1 base from V and 7 bases from J, with 23 bases between. Germline V gene sequence: CDR1 LNHNV, CDR2 YYDKDF (reference sequence). The CDR3 nucleotides read TGTGCCACCAGCAGAGTGATAGGGAGGGGGCGGTTTTCGAATGAGCAGTTCTTC. This sequence encodes CATSRVIGRGRFSNEQFF.

The V call is TRBV30, the J call TRBJ2-7; D possibly matches TRBD1 or TRBD2 (6 bases each). Germline CDR1 and CDR2: GTSNPN and SVGIG (reference sequence). The germline V and J ends were trimmed by 2 bases and 3 bases, with 17 bases remaining between them. The CDR3 is 15 residues long. CDR3 loop: CAWSPPGGLRYEQYF. In nucleotides, the CDR3 is TGTGCCTGGAGTCCCCCTGGGGGGCTTCGCTACGAGCAGTACTTC.

This clone has only a few counts. The chain employs TRBV20-1 and TRBJ1-2; D ambiguous. V was clipped by 5 bases and J by 5 bases, with 9 bases between them. Germline V lookup: CDR1 DFQATT, CDR2 SNEGSKA (reference sequence). The CDR3 runs 11 residues. The CDR3 is CSASPSYGYTF. CDR3 sequence (DNA): TGCAGTGCTTCGCCAAGTTATGGCTACACCTTC.

This sequence joins TRBV5-8 and TRBJ2-3, with 7 bases matching TRBD1. CDR1 and CDR2 from the germline V gene are SGHTS and YDEGEE. J gave up 2 bases and V 0 bases, and 6 bases lay outside the gene matches. The CDR3 covers 16 residues. The CDR3 protein is CASSLGVDRDTDTQYF. The DNA for the CDR3 is TGTGCCAGCAGCTTGGGGGTCGACAGGGACACAGATACGCAGTATTTT. Looking up the rest from reference TRBV5-8 and TRBJ2-3 gives the full variable domain: EAGVTQSPTHLIKTRGQQATLRCSPISGHTSVYWYQQALGLGLQFLLWYDEGEERNRGNFPPRFSGRQFPNYSSELNVNALELEDSALYLCASSLGVDRDTDTQYFGPGTRLTVL.

This chain connects TRBV30 to TRBJ2-2; D is perhaps TRBD1 (5 bases). This CDR3 spans 15 amino acids. The germline gives CDR1 GTSNPN, CDR2 SVGIG (reference sequence). V gave up 0 bases and J gave up 2 bases, with 10 bases separating them. The CDR3 reads CAWSVPGINTGELFF. The CDR3 coding sequence is TGTGCCTGGAGTGTTCCAGGGATAAACACCGGGGAGCTGTTTTTT.

The V call is TRBV2, the J call TRBJ1-1; 8 bases are a match to TRBD1. Unmatched junction bases numbered 2, after V lost 4 bases and J lost 4 bases. CDR3 length equals 13 residues. Germline V gene lookup returns CDR1 SNHLY and CDR2 FYNNEI. The CDR3 sequence: CASSAQGVTEAFF. The CDR3 DNA is TGTGCCAGCAGTGCACAGGGGGTCACTGAAGCTTTCTTT. The complete variable domain, with remaining parts taken from reference TRBV2 and TRBJ1-1, reads EPEVTQTPSHQVTQMGQEVILRCVPISNHLYFYWYRQILGQKVEFLVSFYNNEISEKSEIFDDQFSVERPDGSNFTLKIRSTKLEDSAMYFCASSAQGVTEAFFGQGTRLTVV.

The rearrangement uses TRBV12-5 and TRBJ1-1, with a weak D call TRBD1 (6 bases). Trimming left V 5 bases short and J 3 bases short, with 22 bases between. Germline CDR1 is LGHNT and CDR2 is FRNRAP. This CDR3 is 17 amino acids long. The CDR3 region has the DNA TGTGCTAGTGGTCGAATACAGGGATCGGGGACCTACACTGAAGCTTTCTTT. Amino acids: CASGRIQGSGTYTEAFF. The variable domain in full, with the rest retrieved from reference TRBV12-5 and TRBJ1-1, is DARVTQTPRHKVTEMGQEVTMRCQPILGHNTVFWYRQTMMQGLELLAYFRNRAPLDDSGMPKDRFSAEMPDATLATLKIQPSEPRDSAVYFCASGRIQGSGTYTEAFFGQGTRLTVV.

V and J are TRBV29-1 and TRBJ1-1; D is perhaps TRBD1 (6 bases). CDR1 SQVTM and CDR2 ANQGSEA come from the germline V gene. V was pared by 2 bases and J by 8 bases, with 12 bases between. The CDR3 runs to 12 residues. Here the CDR3 reads CSVETGRGEAFF. Written as DNA, the CDR3 is TGCAGCGTTGAAACCGGGAGGGGGGAAGCTTTCTTT.

CDR3 sequence reads: CASSGGTGVYEQYF. The CDR3 DNA is TGTGCCAGCAGCGGTGGGACAGGGGTGTACGAGCAGTACTTC. The rearrangement links TRBV7-8 to TRBJ2-7, with 10 bases that match TRBD1. The length of the CDR3 is 14 residues. With V trimmed by 5 bases and J by 4 bases, 5 bases remained unmatched. Germline values: CDR1 SGHVS, CDR2 FQNEAQ. The full variable domain, with the rest looked up from reference TRBV7-8 and TRBJ2-7, is GAGVSQSPRYKVAKRGQDVALRCDPISGHVSLFWYQQALGQGPEFLTYFQNEAQLDKSGLPSDRFFAERPEGSVSTLKIQRTQQEDSAVYLCASSGGTGVYEQYFGPGTRLTVT.

This clone has only a few counts. The chain carries TRBV12-5 and TRBJ2-1, with D possibly being TRBD1 (6 bases). The CDR3 extends over 18 amino acids. CDR1 is LGHNT and CDR2 is FRNRAP in the germline V gene. The V and J ends lost 5 bases and 2 bases respectively, with 22 bases between them. The CDR3 sequence: CASGGASGGPMPYNEQFF. In DNA form, the CDR3 reads TGTGCTAGTGGTGGGGCTAGTGGGGGCCCGATGCCCTACAATGAGCAGTTCTTC.

This clone appeared a few times. This rearrangement joins TRBV6-5 to TRBJ2-5; the match to TRBD2 covers 7 bases. The length of the CDR3 is 14 residues. Germline trimming cut 8 bases from V and 4 bases from J; bases unmatched to any gene: 10. Germline loops: CDR1 MNHEY, CDR2 SVGAGI. CDR3 sequence (DNA): TGTGCCAGCGCGCCCGGGACTACGGTAGAGACCCAGTACTTC. Protein: CASAPGTTVETQYF.